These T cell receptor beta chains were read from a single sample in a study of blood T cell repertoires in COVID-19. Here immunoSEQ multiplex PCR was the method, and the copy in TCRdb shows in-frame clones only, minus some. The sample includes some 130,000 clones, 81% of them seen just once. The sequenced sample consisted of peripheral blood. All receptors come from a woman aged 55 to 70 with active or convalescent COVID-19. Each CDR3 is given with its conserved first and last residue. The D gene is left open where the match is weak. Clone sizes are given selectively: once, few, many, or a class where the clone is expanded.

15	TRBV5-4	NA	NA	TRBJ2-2	CASSLGQQYTGELFF	TGTGCCAGCAGCTTGGGACAGCAATACACCGGGGAGCTGTTTTTT
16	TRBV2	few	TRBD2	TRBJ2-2	CAIGASGRTNTGELFF	TGTGCCATAGGGGCTAGCGGGAGGACGAACACCGGGGAGCTGTTTTTT
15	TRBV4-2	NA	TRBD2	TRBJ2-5	CASSQGGTSRETQYF	TGTGCCAGCAGCCAAGGAGGGACTAGCAGAGAGACCCAGTACTTC
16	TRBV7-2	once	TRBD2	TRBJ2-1	CASSLGGGGSYNEQFF	TGTGCCAGCAGCTTAGGGGGCGGGGGCTCCTACAATGAGCAGTTCTTC
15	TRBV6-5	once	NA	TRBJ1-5	CASAGQGYSNQPQHF	TGTGCCAGCGCCGGGCAGGGTTATAGCAATCAGCCCCAGCATTTT
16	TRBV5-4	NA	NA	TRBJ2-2	CASSWTPRGYTGELFF	TGTGCCAGCAGCTGGACGCCCCGGGGTTACACCGGGGAGCTGTTTTTT
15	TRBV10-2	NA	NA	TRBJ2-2	CASSLVEGLVGELFF	TGCGCCAGCAGTTTGGTGGAGGGTTTGGTCGGGGAGCTGTTTTTT
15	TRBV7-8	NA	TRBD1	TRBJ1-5	CASSFEGTGASTQHF	TGTGCCAGCAGCTTCGAAGGGACAGGCGCGTCGACCCAGCATTTT
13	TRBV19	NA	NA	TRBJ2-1	CASSLNDYNEQFF	TGTGCCAGTAGTCTAAACGACTACAATGAGCAGTTCTTC
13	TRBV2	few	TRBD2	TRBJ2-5	CASNTIAGETQYF	TGTGCCAGCAATACTATAGCGGGAGAGACCCAGTACTTC
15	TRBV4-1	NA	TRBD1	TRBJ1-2	CASSPGQGPFYGYTF	TGCGCCAGCAGCCCAGGACAGGGGCCATTCTATGGCTACACCTTC
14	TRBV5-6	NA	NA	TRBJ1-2	CASIILTGEGGYTF	TGTGCCAGCATCATACTGACGGGGGAGGGTGGCTACACCTTC
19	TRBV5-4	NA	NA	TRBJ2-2	CASSLRWSTGSHTGGELFF	TGTGCCAGCAGCTTGAGGTGGAGCACAGGGAGCCACACGGGCGGGGAGCTGTTTTTT
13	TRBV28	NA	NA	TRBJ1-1	CASSSGQNTEAFF	TGTGCCAGCAGTTCCGGACAGAACACTGAAGCTTTCTTT
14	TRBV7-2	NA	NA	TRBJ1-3	CASSYSGYGNTIYF	TGTGCCAGCAGTTATTCAGGGTACGGAAACACCATATATTTT
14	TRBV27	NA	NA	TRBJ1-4	CASGSAGSGEKLFF	TGTGCCAGCGGGAGCGCAGGAAGCGGAGAAAAACTGTTTTTT
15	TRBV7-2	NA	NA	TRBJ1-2	CASSLDRTTNYGYTF	TGTGCCAGCAGCTTAGACAGGACCACTAACTATGGCTACACCTTC
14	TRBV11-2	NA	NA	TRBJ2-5	CASSPQGRQETQYF	TGTGCCAGCAGCCCCCAGGGCCGTCAGGAGACCCAGTACTTC
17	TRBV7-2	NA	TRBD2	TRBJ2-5	CASSLGLAGGPQETQYF	TGTGCCAGCAGCTTAGGACTAGCGGGAGGACCCCAAGAGACCCAGTACTTC
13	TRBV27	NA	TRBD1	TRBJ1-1	CASRGQQNTEAFF	TGTGCCAGCAGGGGACAGCAGAACACTGAAGCTTTCTTT
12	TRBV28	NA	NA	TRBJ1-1	CASRERGSEAFF	TGTGCCAGCAGAGAAAGAGGTTCTGAAGCTTTCTTT
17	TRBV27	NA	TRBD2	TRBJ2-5	CASSPLGGSRPLETQYF	TGTGCCAGCAGTCCCCTGGGAGGGTCCCGACCCTTGGAGACCCAGTACTTC
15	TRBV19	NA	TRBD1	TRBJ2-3	CASKSRQGVADTQYF	TGTGCCAGTAAATCGAGGCAGGGGGTCGCAGATACGCAGTATTTT
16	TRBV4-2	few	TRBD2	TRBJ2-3	CASSQRLAGATDTQYF	TGTGCCAGCAGCCAAAGGCTAGCGGGAGCAACAGATACGCAGTATTTT
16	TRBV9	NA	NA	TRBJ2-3	CASSIRALGEADTQYF	TGTGCCAGCAGCATCCGGGCCCTAGGGGAGGCAGATACGCAGTATTTT
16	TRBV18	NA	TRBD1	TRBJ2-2	CASSPLDRGGTGELFF	TGTGCCAGCTCACCCCTGGACAGGGGGGGCACCGGGGAGCTGTTTTTT
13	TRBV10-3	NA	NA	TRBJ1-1	CAISESSGTEAFF	TGTGCCATCAGTGAGTCCTCAGGGACTGAAGCTTTCTTT
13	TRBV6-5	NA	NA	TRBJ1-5	CASSSLRPEPQHF	TGTGCCAGCAGCTCCCTCAGGCCGGAGCCCCAGCATTTT
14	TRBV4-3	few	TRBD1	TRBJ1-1	CASSQDRTGGEAFF	TGCGCCAGCAGCCAAGATCGGACAGGGGGGGAAGCTTTCTTT
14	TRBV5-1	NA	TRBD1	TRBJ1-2	CASSLTGGLSGYTF	TGCGCCAGCAGCTTGACAGGGGGGCTATCTGGCTACACCTTC
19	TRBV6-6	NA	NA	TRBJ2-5	CASSRVQGGVQRERETQYF	TGTGCCAGCAGCCGAGTCCAGGGCGGGGTCCAACGCGAAAGAGAGACCCAGTACTTC
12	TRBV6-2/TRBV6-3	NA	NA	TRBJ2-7	CASSLVIYEQYF	TGTGCCAGCAGCCTAGTGATTTACGAGCAGTACTTC
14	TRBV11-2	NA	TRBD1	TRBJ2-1	CASSLTGGYNEQFF	TGTGCCAGCAGCTTGACAGGGGGCTACAATGAGCAGTTCTTC
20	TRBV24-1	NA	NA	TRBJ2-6	CATSDSSVPGLVSGANVLTF	TGTGCCACCAGTGATTCTTCGGTTCCAGGGTTGGTCTCTGGGGCCAACGTCCTGACTTTC
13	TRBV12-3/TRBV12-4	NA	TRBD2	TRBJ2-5	CASGSGGAGIQYF	TGTGCCAGCGGTAGCGGGGGGGCCGGAATCCAGTACTTC
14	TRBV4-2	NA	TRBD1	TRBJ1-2	CASSQEQGDYGYTF	TGTGCCAGCAGCCAAGAGCAGGGGGACTATGGCTACACCTTC
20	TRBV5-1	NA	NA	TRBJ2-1	CASSLSGGTGLALSYNEQFF	TGCGCCAGCAGCTTGTCGGGGGGGACAGGACTAGCGCTTTCCTACAATGAGCAGTTCTTC
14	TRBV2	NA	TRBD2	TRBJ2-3	CATPRGGSTDTQYF	TGTGCCACACCTCGGGGGGGGAGCACAGATACGCAGTATTTT
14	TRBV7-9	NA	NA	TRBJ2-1	CASSSGQSYNEQFF	TGTGCCAGCAGCTCCGGACAGTCCTACAATGAGCAGTTCTTC
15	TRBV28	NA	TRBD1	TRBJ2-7	CASSSGTGLSYEQYF	TGTGCCAGCAGTTCCGGGACAGGCCTCTCCTACGAGCAGTACTTC
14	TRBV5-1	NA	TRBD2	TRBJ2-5	CASSNGLAQETQYF	TGCGCCAGCAGCAACGGACTAGCGCAAGAGACCCAGTACTTC
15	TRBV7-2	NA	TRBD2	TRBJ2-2	CASSFLAGDTGELFF	TGTGCCAGCAGCTTTTTAGCGGGAGACACCGGGGAGCTGTTTTTT
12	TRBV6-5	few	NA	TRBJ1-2	CASTNGGYGYTF	TGTGCCAGCACCAACGGGGGCTATGGCTACACCTTC
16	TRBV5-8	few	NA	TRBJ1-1	CASSSLFWTANTEAFF	TGTGCCAGCAGCTCCTTGTTTTGGACAGCGAACACTGAAGCTTTCTTT
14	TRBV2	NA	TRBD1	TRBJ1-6	CASRATGGNSPLHF	TGTGCCAGCAGGGCGACAGGGGGGAATTCACCCCTCCACTTT
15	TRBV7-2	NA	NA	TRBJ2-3	CASSLGDIGPDTQYF	TGTGCCAGCAGCTTAGGGGACATAGGCCCAGATACGCAGTATTTT
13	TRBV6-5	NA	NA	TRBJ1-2	CASSYIGGGGYTF	TGTGCCAGCAGTTACATAGGCGGAGGTGGCTACACCTTC
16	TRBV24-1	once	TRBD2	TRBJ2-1	CATSDLQAGGRNEQFF	TGTGCCACCAGTGATTTGCAGGCGGGAGGGCGCAATGAGCAGTTCTTC
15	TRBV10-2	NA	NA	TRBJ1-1	CASSEEGAPNTEAFF	TGCGCCAGCAGTGAGGAAGGGGCCCCGAACACTGAAGCTTTCTTT
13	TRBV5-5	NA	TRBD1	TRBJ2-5	CASSVTGEETQYF	TGTGCCAGCAGCGTGACAGGGGAAGAGACCCAGTACTTC